The sequence of this T cell receptor (beta chain) was determined in a study of T cells in Graves' hyperthyroidism and ophthalmopathy. Study overall: Peripheral blood draws took place at initial diagnosis, ahead of any treatment. Study findings and constraints: In the analysis, a 13 V-J model separated ophthalmopathy from stable hyperthyroidism. Blood shared most expanded thyroid clonotypes above 0.001.

With respect to this clonotype: Its target is not known.

The length of the CDR3 is 16 residues. The germline V gene has CDR1 LGHDT and CDR2 YNNKEL (reference sequence). Trimming stripped 0 bases from V and 7 bases from J, with 16 bases between. Amplified regions were TCR beta CDR3 sequences from RNA transcripts. TCR CDR3 regions were first amplified by RT-PCR with HTBI primers. TCRdb passed the multiplex PCR reads through MiXCR, listing each CDR3 protein once. The table records approximately 690,000 distinct CDR3 sequences, around 21% of them present only once. Sequenced sample: blood. The gene calls are TRBV3-1 and TRBJ2-1; tentative D call: TRBD2 (6 bases). The TCR sequence derives from a man aged 25-45 years with Graves' ophthalmopathy. In DNA, the CDR3 is TGTGCCAGCAGCCAAGATCGGGTGCTAGCGAAGAATGAGCAGTTCTTC. This codes for CASSQDRVLAKNEQFF.